These T cell receptor beta chains were read from a single sample in a study of control samples from healthy donors and cancer patients. Libraries were prepared by immunoSEQ multiplex PCR; TCRdb keeps only in-frame clonotypes and omits some of them. The data contain 150,000 to 200,000 clones, just over 85% of them singletons. Sequenced material: blood. These receptors were obtained from a man between 18 and 29 years old in good health. CDR3s include the opening cysteine and the closing phenylalanine or tryptophan. D genes are given only for firm matches. The size field is filled for only some rows; it gives once, few, many or a size class.

TRBV7-2	TRBJ1-2	TRBD1	.	TGTGCCAGCAGCGCCCGGGACAGCTATGGCTACACCTTC	CASSARDSYGYTF
TRBV6-1	TRBJ2-1	TRBD2	.	TGTGCCAGCAGTGAAAATAGCGGGGGCTACAATGAGCAGTTCTTC	CASSENSGGYNEQFF
TRBV19	TRBJ2-2	TRBD2	.	TGTGCCACTCAGGGACTAGCGGGGGGCAACGGGGAGCTGTTTTTT	CATQGLAGGNGELFF
TRBV29-1	TRBJ1-2	.	.	TGCAGCGTTGCAGGAGCTAACTATGGCTACACCTTC	CSVAGANYGYTF
TRBV6-5	TRBJ1-6	.	.	TGTGCCAGCAGTTACAAGGGCCCTCGGTCACCCCTCCACTTT	CASSYKGPRSPLHF
TRBV7-9	TRBJ2-7	.	.	TGTGCCAGCAGCTGGCAGGGAACCTACGAGCAGTACTTC	CASSWQGTYEQYF
TRBV2	TRBJ2-7	TRBD2	.	TGTGCCAGCAGCGGGGGGGCGCGGAACTACGAGCAGTACTTC	CASSGGARNYEQYF
TRBV27	TRBJ2-2	TRBD1	.	TGTGCCAGCAGGACAGGGTTTGGCGGGGAGCTGTTTTTT	CASRTGFGGELFF
TRBV3-1/TRBV3-2	TRBJ1-1	.	.	TGTGCCAGCAGCCCGAGCGACAGGCGTCGTGAGAACACTGAAGCTTTCTTT	CASSPSDRRRENTEAFF
TRBV2	TRBJ2-3	TRBD1	.	TGTGCCAGCAGGTCGACAGGGTCCGCAGATACGCAGTATTTT	CASRSTGSADTQYF
TRBV2	TRBJ2-1	.	.	TGTGCCAGCAGCTTGACGGAATACAATGAGCAGTTCTTC	CASSLTEYNEQFF
TRBV5-6	TRBJ2-5	TRBD2	.	TGTGCCAGCAGCTCGGACCTACTAGCGGGGCTGCGGGAGACCCAGTACTTC	CASSSDLLAGLRETQYF
TRBV6-2/TRBV6-3	TRBJ2-6	.	.	TGTGCCAGCAGTCAGGGGAGGGCCTCTGGGGCCAACGTCCTGACTTTC	CASSQGRASGANVLTF
TRBV12-3/TRBV12-4	TRBJ2-3	.	.	TGTGCCAGCCGACTGACAGATACGCAGTATTTT	CASRLTDTQYF
TRBV18	TRBJ2-5	.	.	TGTGCCAGCTCACCGGAGAGCCTCCAAGAGACCCAGTACTTC	CASSPESLQETQYF
TRBV13	TRBJ2-1	TRBD1	.	TGTGCCAGCAGCTCCCTCAGGACAGGCTCCTACAATGAGCAGTTCTTC	CASSSLRTGSYNEQFF
TRBV29-1	TRBJ2-2	.	few	TGCAGCGTTGAGACATTCGCGAACACCGGGGAGCTGTTTTTT	CSVETFANTGELFF
TRBV5-8	TRBJ2-2	.	.	TGTGCCAGCACCATGGACAGGAACACCGGGGAGCTGTTTTTT	CASTMDRNTGELFF
TRBV6-1	TRBJ2-3	.	.	TGTGCCAGCAGTGAAGACCTACGATTTAGACTAGGCACAGATACGCAGTATTTT	CASSEDLRFRLGTDTQYF
TRBV19	TRBJ2-7	.	.	TGTGCCAGTAGTATAGCGGACGGAGGGGAGCAGTACTTC	CASSIADGGEQYF
TRBV19	TRBJ2-3	TRBD1	.	TGTGCCAGTAGTAAGACAGGGGTTTGGGGCACAGATACGCAGTATTTT	CASSKTGVWGTDTQYF
TRBV2	TRBJ1-3	.	.	TGTGCCAGCGCCAAATTCAGTGACGGAGCGACTGGAAACACCATATATTTT	CASAKFSDGATGNTIYF
TRBV5-6	TRBJ1-3	TRBD1	.	TGTGCCAGCAGCTTTGGGACAGGTGACTCTGGAAACACCATATATTTT	CASSFGTGDSGNTIYF
TRBV9	TRBJ2-3	TRBD2	few	TGTGCCAGCAGCGTAGGACTAGCGGGCAGTGATACGCAGTATTTT	CASSVGLAGSDTQYF
TRBV5-5	TRBJ2-5	.	.	TGTGCCAGCAGCCCGGGGACGGTGGAGACCCAGTACTTC	CASSPGTVETQYF
TRBV30	TRBJ1-5	.	.	TGTGCCTGGAGTGTAGATGGGGGGAGCAATCAGCCCCAGCATTTT	CAWSVDGGSNQPQHF
TRBV7-9	TRBJ1-1	TRBD1	.	TGTGCCAGCAGCTCCACGACAGGGGTAAACACTGAAGCTTTCTTT	CASSSTTGVNTEAFF
TRBV4-3	TRBJ2-1	TRBD1	.	TGCGCCAGCAGCCAAGTACAGGGGGTGGCCAGCAATGAGCAGTTCTTC	CASSQVQGVASNEQFF
TRBV19	TRBJ2-3	.	once	TGTGCCAGCAGGGCAGGTATAGATACGCAGTATTTT	CASRAGIDTQYF
TRBV6-6	TRBJ2-1	.	.	TGTGCCAGCAGCCCGACCTTCGATGAGCAGTTCTTC	CASSPTFDEQFF
TRBV7-2	TRBJ2-3	.	.	TGTGCCAGCAGCCCCGGGCATAGCACAGATACGCAGTATTTT	CASSPGHSTDTQYF
TRBV6-2/TRBV6-3	TRBJ2-4	.	.	TGTGCCAGCAGTCCCTTACAGGAAACCAAAAACATTCAGTACTTC	CASSPLQETKNIQYF
TRBV2	TRBJ2-7	.	few	TGTGCCAGCAAACGGGGCAGGGAAAAAAACTACGAGCAGTACTTC	CASKRGREKNYEQYF
TRBV14	TRBJ1-2	TRBD1	.	TGTGCCAGCAGCCAAGATCAGGGGGCGGGAAGCTACACCTTC	CASSQDQGAGSYTF
TRBV3-1/TRBV3-2	TRBJ2-1	TRBD2	.	TGTGCCAGCAGCCAAGGACTAGCGGGGGGGCTTGAGCAGTTCTTC	CASSQGLAGGLEQFF
TRBV28	TRBJ1-6	TRBD1	.	TGTGCCAGCGCCGAGAGACAGGGCCAGAATTCACCCCTCCACTTT	CASAERQGQNSPLHF
TRBV6-5	TRBJ2-5	TRBD2	.	TGTGCCAGCAGTACGGGACTAGCGGAAGAGACCCAGTACTTC	CASSTGLAEETQYF
TRBV2	TRBJ1-5	.	.	TGTGCCAGCGGTGATCAGCCCCAGCATTTT	CASGDQPQHF